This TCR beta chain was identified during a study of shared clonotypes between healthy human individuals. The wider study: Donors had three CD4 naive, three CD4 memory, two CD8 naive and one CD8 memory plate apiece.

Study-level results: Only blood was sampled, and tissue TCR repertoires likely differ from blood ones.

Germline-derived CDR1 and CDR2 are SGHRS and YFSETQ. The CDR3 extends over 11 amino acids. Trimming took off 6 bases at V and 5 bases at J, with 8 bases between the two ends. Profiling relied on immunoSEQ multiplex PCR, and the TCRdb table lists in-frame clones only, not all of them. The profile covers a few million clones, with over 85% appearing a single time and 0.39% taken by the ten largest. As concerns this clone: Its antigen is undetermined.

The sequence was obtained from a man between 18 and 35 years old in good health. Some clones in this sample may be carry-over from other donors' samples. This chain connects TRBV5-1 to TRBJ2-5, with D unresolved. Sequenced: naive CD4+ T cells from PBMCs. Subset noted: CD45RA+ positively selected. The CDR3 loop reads CASTALETQYF. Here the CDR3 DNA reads TGCGCCAGCACAGCTCTGGAGACCCAGTACTTC.